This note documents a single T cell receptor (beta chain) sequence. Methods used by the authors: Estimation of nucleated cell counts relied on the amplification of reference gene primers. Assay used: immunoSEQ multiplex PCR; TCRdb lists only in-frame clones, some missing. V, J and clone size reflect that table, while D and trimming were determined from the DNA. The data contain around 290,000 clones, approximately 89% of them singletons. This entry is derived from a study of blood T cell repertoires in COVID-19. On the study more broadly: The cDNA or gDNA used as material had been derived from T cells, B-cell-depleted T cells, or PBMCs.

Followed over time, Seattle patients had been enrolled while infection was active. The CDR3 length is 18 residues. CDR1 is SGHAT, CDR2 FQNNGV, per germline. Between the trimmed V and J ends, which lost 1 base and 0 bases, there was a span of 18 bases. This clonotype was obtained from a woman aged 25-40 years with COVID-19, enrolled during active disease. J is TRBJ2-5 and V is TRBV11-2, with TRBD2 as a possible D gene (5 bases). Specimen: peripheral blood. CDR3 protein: CASSLGAWERLNQETQYF. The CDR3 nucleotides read TGTGCCAGCAGCTTAGGGGCCTGGGAGAGACTGAACCAAGAGACCCAGTACTTC. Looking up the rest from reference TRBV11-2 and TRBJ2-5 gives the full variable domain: EAGVAQSPRYKIIEKRQSVAFWCNPISGHATLYWYQQILGQGPKLLIQFQNNGVVDDSQLPKDRFSAERLKGVDSTLKIQPAKLEDSAVYLCASSLGAWERLNQETQYFGPGTRLLVL.